This T cell receptor (beta chain) is drawn from a study of shared clonotypes between healthy human individuals. Per germline, CDR1 SQVTM and CDR2 ANQGSEA. The CDR3 contains 14 residues. With 3 bases removed from V and 9 bases from J, the gap between germline ends came to 19 bases. Measured with immunoSEQ multiplex PCR; TCRdb has only the in-frame clones, and not every one. The sample holds over a million clones; roughly 96% are singletons and the top ten take approximately 1.1%. The chain has TRBV29-1 and TRBJ2-3; D tentatively reads TRBD1 or TRBD2 (5 bases each). This sequence was found in a man aged 25 to 45 in good health. The sample was naive CD4+ T cells sorted from blood. Indicated subset: CD45RA+ positively selected. The CDR3 spells CSVEVSGPRGTQYF. The DNA of the CDR3 is TGCAGCGTTGAGGTTTCGGGCCCGAGGGGCACGCAGTATTTT.